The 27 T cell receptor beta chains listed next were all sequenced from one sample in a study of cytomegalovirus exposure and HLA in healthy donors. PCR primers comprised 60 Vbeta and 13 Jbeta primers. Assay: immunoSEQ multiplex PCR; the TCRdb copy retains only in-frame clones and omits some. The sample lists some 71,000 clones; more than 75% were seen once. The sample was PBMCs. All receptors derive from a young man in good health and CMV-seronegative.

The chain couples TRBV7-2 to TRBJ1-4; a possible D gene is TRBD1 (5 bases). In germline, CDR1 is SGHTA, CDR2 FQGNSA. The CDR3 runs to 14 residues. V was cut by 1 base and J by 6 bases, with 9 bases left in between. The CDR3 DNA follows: TGTGCCAGCAGCTTAGAGGGACTAGATGAAAAACTGTTTTTT. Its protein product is CASSLEGLDEKLFF.

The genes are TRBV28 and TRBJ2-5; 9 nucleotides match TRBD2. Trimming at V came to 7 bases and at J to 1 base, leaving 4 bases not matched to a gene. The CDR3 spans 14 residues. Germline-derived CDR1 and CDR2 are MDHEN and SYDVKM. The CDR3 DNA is TGTGCCAGCAACCCAGCGGGGGGCCAAGAGACCCAGTACTTC. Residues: CASNPAGGQETQYF.

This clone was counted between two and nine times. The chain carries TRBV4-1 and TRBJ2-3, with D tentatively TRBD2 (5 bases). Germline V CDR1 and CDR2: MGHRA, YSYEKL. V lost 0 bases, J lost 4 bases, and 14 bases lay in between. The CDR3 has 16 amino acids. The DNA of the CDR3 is TGCGCCAGCAGCCAAGAACTAGTCCATCCCCCAGATACGCAGTATTTT. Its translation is CASSQELVHPPDTQYF.

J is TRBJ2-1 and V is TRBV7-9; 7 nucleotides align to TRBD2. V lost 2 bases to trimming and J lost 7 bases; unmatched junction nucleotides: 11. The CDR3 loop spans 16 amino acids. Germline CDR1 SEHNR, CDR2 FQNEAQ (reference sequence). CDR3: CASSLRAGAGENEQFF. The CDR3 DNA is TGTGCCAGCAGCTTAAGGGCGGGAGCAGGTGAAAATGAGCAGTTCTTC.

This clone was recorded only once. The CDR3 sequence is CASSLDRGVSTSTDTQYF. CDR3 in DNA: TGTGCCAGCAGCCTTGACAGGGGGGTCAGCACAAGCACAGATACGCAGTATTTT. The chain carries TRBV11-2 and TRBJ2-3, with 9 bases matching TRBD1. V shed 5 bases and J 0 bases; nucleotides not matched to a gene: 12. Germline V gene sequence: CDR1 SGHAT, CDR2 FQNNGV. This CDR3 is built from 18 residues.

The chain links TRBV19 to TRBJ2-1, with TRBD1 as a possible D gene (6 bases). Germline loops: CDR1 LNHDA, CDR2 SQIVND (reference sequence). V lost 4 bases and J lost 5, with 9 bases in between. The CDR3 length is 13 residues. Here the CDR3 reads CASSTGQNNEQFF. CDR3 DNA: TGTGCCAGTAGTACAGGACAGAACAATGAGCAGTTCTTC. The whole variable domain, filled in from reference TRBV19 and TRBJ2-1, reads DGGITQSPKYLFRKEGQNVTLSCEQNLNHDAMYWYRQDPGQGLRLIYYSQIVNDFQKGDIAEGYSVSREKKESFPLTVTSAQKNPTAFYLCASSTGQNNEQFFGPGTRLTVL.

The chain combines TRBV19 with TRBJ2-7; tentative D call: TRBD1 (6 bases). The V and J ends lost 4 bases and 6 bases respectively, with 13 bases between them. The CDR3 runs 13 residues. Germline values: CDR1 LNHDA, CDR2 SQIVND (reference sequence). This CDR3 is CASSSPRGSEQYF. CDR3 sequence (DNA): TGTGCCAGTAGTAGCCCCAGGGGAAGCGAGCAGTACTTC.

The chain's CDR3 is CASRLGLAGRRADTQYF. The CDR3, as DNA: TGTGCCAGCAGACTGGGACTAGCGGGGAGAAGGGCAGATACGCAGTATTTT. The chain employs TRBV28 and TRBJ2-3, with 13 nucleotides matching TRBD2. CDR3 length: 17 residues. Germline CDR1 is MDHEN and CDR2 is SYDVKM. V lost 6 bases and J lost 4; bases outside the gene matches: 10.

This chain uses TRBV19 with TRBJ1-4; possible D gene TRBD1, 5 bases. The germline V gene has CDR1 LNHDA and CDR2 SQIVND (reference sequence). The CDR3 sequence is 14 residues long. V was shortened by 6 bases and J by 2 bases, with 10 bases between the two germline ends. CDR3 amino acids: CASRPGATNEKLFF. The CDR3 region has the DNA TGTGCCAGTAGACCTGGGGCGACTAATGAAAAACTGTTTTTT.

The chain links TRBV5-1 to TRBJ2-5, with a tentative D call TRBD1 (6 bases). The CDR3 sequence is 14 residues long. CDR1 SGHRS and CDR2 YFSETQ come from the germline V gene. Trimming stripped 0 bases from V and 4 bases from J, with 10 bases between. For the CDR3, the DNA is TGCGCCAGCAGCTTGGTGGGGGCTCGAGAGACCCAGTACTTC. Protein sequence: CASSLVGARETQYF.

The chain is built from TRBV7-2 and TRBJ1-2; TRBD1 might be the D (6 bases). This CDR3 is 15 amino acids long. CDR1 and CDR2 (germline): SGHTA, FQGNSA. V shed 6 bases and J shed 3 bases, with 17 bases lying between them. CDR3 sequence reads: CASRQNTGSDYGYTF. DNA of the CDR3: TGTGCCAGCAGACAAAATACAGGGTCTGACTATGGCTACACCTTC.

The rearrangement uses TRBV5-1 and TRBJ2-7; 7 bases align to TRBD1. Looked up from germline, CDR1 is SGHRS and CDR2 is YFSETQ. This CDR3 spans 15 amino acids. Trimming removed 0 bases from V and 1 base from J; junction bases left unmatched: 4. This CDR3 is CASSLGGTESYEQYF. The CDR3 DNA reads TGCGCCAGCAGCTTGGGTGGGACAGAGTCCTACGAGCAGTACTTC.

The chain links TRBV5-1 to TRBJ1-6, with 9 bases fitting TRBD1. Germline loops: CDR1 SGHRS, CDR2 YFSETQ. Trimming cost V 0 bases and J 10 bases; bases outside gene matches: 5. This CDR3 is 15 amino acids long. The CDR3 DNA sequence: TGCGCCAGCAGCTTGGAGACAGGGGGTGGATCACCCCTCCACTTT. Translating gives CASSLETGGGSPLHF.

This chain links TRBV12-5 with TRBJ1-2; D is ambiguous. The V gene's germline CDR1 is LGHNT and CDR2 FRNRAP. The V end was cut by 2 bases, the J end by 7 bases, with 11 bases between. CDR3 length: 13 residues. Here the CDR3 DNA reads TGTGCTAGTGGTTTGATTCGGAGTCCTGGCTACACCTTC. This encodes CASGLIRSPGYTF.

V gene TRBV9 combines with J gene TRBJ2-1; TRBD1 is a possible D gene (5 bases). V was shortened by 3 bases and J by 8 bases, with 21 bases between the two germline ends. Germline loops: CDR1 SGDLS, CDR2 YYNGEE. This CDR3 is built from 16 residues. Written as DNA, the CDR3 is TGTGCCAGCAGCGCATCAGGGTGGGCCAATTTCTATGAGCAGTTCTTC. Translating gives CASSASGWANFYEQFF.

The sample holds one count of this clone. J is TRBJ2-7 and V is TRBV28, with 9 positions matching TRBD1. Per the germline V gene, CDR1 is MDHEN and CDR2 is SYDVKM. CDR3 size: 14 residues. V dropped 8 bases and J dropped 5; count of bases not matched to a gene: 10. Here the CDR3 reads CASHSTGGIHEQYF. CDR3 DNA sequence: TGTGCCAGCCATTCGACAGGGGGAATCCACGAGCAGTACTTC.

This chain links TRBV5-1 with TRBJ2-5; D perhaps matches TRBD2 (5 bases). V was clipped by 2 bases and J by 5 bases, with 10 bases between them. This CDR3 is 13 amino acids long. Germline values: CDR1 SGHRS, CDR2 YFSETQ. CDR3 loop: CASSFGERETQYF. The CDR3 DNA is TGCGCCAGCAGCTTCGGGGAGAGGGAGACCCAGTACTTC. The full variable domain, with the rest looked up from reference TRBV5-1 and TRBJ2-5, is KAGVTQTPRYLIKTRGQQVTLSCSPISGHRSVSWYQQTPGQGLQFLFEYFSETQRNKGNFPGRFSGRQFSNSRSEMNVSTLELGDSALYLCASSFGERETQYFGPGTRLLVL.

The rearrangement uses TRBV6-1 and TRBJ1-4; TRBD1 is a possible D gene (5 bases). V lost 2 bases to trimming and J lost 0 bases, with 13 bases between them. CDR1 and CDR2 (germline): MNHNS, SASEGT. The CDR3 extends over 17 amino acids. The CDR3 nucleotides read TGTGCCAGCAGTGAATTTGACAGCCTGCCAACTAATGAAAAACTGTTTTTT. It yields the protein CASSEFDSLPTNEKLFF.

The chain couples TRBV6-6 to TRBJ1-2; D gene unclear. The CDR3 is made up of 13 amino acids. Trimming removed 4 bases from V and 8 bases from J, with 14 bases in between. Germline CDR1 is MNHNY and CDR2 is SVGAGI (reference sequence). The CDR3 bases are TGTGCCAGCAGTTTAGGAGTGTCTGGAGGCTACACCTTC. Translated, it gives CASSLGVSGGYTF.

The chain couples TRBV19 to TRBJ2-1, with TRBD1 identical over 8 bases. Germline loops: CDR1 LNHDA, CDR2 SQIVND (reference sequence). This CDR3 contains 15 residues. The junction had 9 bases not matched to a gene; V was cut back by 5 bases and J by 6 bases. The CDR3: CASSQGQGAINEQFF. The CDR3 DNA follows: TGTGCCAGTAGTCAAGGGCAGGGGGCAATCAATGAGCAGTTCTTC.

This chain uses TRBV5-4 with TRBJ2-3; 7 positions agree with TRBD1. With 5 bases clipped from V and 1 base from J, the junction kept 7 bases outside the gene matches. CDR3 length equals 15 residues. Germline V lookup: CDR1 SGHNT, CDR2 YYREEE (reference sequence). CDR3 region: CASRRTGGGTDTQYF. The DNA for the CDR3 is TGTGCCAGCAGAAGGACAGGCGGTGGCACAGATACGCAGTATTTT.

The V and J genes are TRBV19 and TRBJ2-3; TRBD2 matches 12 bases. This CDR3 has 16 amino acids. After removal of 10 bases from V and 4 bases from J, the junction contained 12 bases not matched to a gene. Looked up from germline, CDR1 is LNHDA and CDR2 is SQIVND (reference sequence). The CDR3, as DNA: TGTGCCACCCGGACTAGCGGGGTGGGGGGGCCAGATACGCAGTATTTT. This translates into CATRTSGVGGPDTQYF.

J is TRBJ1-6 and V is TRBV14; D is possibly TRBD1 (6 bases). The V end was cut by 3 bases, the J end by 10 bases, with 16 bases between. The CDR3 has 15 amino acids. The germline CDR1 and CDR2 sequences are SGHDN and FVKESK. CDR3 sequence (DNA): TGTGCCAGCAGCCAGGGGGCAGGTAGAAGCTCACCCCTCCACTTT. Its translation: CASSQGAGRSSPLHF.

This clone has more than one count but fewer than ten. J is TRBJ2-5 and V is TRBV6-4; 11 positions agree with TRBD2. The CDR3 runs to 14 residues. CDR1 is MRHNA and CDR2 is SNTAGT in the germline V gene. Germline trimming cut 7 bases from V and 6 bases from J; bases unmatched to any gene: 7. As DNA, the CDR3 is TGTGCCAGCATGCCGACTAGCGGGGAAAAGACCCAGTACTTC. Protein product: CASMPTSGEKTQYF.

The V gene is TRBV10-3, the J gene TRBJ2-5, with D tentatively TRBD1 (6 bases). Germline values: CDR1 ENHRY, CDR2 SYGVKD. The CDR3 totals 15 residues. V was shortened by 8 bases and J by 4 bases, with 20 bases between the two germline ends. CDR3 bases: TGTGCCATCTCCGAAGGGGGACAAGGTGGAGAGACCCAGTACTTC. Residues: CAISEGGQGGETQYF.

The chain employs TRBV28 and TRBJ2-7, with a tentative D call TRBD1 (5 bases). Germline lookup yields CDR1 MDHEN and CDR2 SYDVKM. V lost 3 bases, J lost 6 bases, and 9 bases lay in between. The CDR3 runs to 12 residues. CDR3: CASSLAGREQYV. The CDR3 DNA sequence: TGTGCCAGCAGTTTGGCAGGGCGCGAGCAGTACGTC.

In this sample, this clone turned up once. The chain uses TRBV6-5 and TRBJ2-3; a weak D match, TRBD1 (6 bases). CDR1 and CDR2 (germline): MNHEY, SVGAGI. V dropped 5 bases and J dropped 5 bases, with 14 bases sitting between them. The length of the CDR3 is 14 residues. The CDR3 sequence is CASSPGWGQDTQYF. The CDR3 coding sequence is TGTGCCAGCAGTCCAGGGTGGGGGCAAGATACGCAGTATTTT.